The 14 T cell receptor beta chains below come from one sample, sequenced in a study of graft-versus-host responses after intestinal transplantation (dated by TCRdb to the early 2020s). The library relied on the immunoSEQ multiplex PCR assay. The immuneACCESS repertoire file appears here via TCRdb, limited to in-frame rearrangements. These files lack a portion of the clones; in checked studies, under half of the deficit traces to unresolved V genes, and the cause of the others is not known. Across this sample there are about 130,000 clones, with approximately 92% seen only once. The ten largest clones add up to around 0.15% of the sample. Sample time point, as interpreted from the label and publication: cells obtained before transplantation from donor or recipient. For these TCRs, the target antigens are not known. Here the sequenced sample was unstimulated CD4+ T cells sorted from spleen or lymph node cells, taken before intestinal transplant. All receptors come from a human donor who received an intestinal transplant.

The chain combines TRBV27 with TRBJ2-2; 8 positions agree with TRBD1. CDR1 is MNHEY and CDR2 is SMNVEV in the germline V gene (reference sequence). The trim removed 6 bases at V and 8 bases at J, leaving 5 bases unmatched. This CDR3 comprises 13 residues. CDR3 in DNA: TGTGCCAGCAGGCCTCAGGGGGCGGGGGAGCTGTTTTTT. This sequence encodes CASRPQGAGELFF.

This clone occurred once. The V and J genes are TRBV5-4 and TRBJ1-6; 7 bases line up with TRBD1. This CDR3 is built from 15 residues. Trimming removed 0 bases from V and 7 bases from J; junction bases left unmatched: 4. Germline V gene data show CDR1 as SGHNT and CDR2 as YYREEE (reference sequence). CDR3 DNA sequence: TGTGCCAGCAGCTTGGGGGGACAGAGAAATTCACCCCTCCACTTT. Its protein product is CASSLGGQRNSPLHF.

This chain uses TRBV4-2 with TRBJ1-5; maybe TRBD1 (5 bases). V lost 4 bases and J 2 bases, leaving 12 bases between the germline ends. The CDR3 is 15 residues long. CDR1 LGHNA and CDR2 YNFKEQ come from the germline V gene. CDR3 residues: CASSLQGRGNQPQHF. The CDR3 region has the DNA TGTGCCAGCAGCCTTCAGGGTAGGGGCAATCAGCCCCAGCATTTT.

The chain recombines TRBV15 with TRBJ2-7, with unresolved D. The V end lost 0 bases, the J end lost 5 bases, and 8 bases lay between the germline ends. The CDR3 is 13 residues long. The germline gives CDR1 LNHNV, CDR2 YYDKDF (reference sequence). CDR3 protein: CATSRDFANEQYF. The CDR3, as DNA: TGTGCCACCAGCAGAGATTTCGCGAACGAGCAGTACTTC. Looking up the rest from reference TRBV15 and TRBJ2-7 gives the full variable domain: DAMVIQNPRYQVTQFGKPVTLSCSQTLNHNVMYWYQQKSSQAPKLLFHYYDKDFNNEADTPDNFQSRRPNTSFCFLDIRSPGLGDTAMYLCATSRDFANEQYFGPGTRLTVT.

This rearrangement joins TRBV14 to TRBJ1-4, with 8 bases that match TRBD1. The CDR3 contains 18 residues. Per the germline V gene, CDR1 is SGHDN and CDR2 is FVKESK. Unmatched junction bases numbered 6, after V lost 0 bases and J lost 0 bases. In DNA form, the CDR3 reads TGTGCCAGCAGCCAAGATTGGACAGGGACTGCAACTAATGAAAAACTGTTTTTT. Protein product: CASSQDWTGTATNEKLFF. The variable domain in full, completed from reference TRBV14 and TRBJ1-4, reads EAGVTQFPSHSVIEKGQTVTLRCDPISGHDNLYWYRRVMGKEIKFLLHFVKESKQDESGMPNNRFLAERTGGTYSTLKVQPAELEDSGVYFCASSQDWTGTATNEKLFFGSGTQLSVL.

This sequence joins TRBV5-4 and TRBJ2-7, with 7 bases lining up with TRBD1. After removal of 4 bases from V and 2 bases from J, the junction contained 9 bases not matched to a gene. This CDR3 is built from 15 residues. Germline CDR1 reads SGHNT; CDR2 reads YYREEE (reference sequence). The CDR3 region is CASSPALGGPYEQYF. CDR3 DNA sequence: TGTGCCAGCAGCCCTGCCTTAGGGGGCCCCTACGAGCAGTACTTC.

The J gene is TRBJ2-1, the V gene TRBV10-2, with 14 bases aligning to TRBD2. The CDR3 contains 15 residues. From germline, CDR1 is WSHSY and CDR2 SAAADI. Unmatched junction bases numbered 3, after V lost 4 bases and J lost 7 bases. CDR3 residues: CASSAGTSGGNEQFF. As DNA, the CDR3 is TGCGCCAGCAGTGCCGGGACTAGCGGGGGAAATGAGCAGTTCTTC.

This chain connects TRBV18 to TRBJ1-4, with 9 positions matching TRBD1. The CDR3 is made up of 14 amino acids. Losses at the gene ends were 8 bases for V and 8 bases for J; bases not matched to a gene: 9. Germline V gene sequence: CDR1 KGHSH, CDR2 LQKENI. Written as DNA, the CDR3 is TGTGCCAGCGCCAACAGGGGGCTGGGGGAAAAACTGTTTTTT. Translating gives CASANRGLGEKLFF.

The chain links TRBV5-1 to TRBJ2-7; D unresolved. The V end was cut by 0 bases, the J end by 3 bases, with 7 bases between. Germline V gene sequence: CDR1 SGHRS, CDR2 YFSETQ. The CDR3 extends over 13 amino acids. The CDR3 spells CASSLGRNYEQYF. The DNA for the CDR3 is TGCGCCAGCAGCTTGGGCAGAAACTACGAGCAGTACTTC.

The sample holds one count of this clone. The genes are TRBV5-1 and TRBJ1-2; weak D call: TRBD1 (6 bases). This CDR3 is 13 amino acids long. Trimming pared 4 bases from V and 8 bases from J, leaving 15 bases between. CDR1 is SGHRS and CDR2 is YFSETQ in the germline V gene. CDR3 coding DNA: TGCGCCAGCAGCGAGGACAGTCAGGGGGGCTACACCTTC. Its protein product is CASSEDSQGGYTF.

The chain links TRBV5-4 to TRBJ1-3; D remains ambiguous. The CDR3 extends over 14 amino acids. Germline V gives CDR1 SGHNT, CDR2 YYREEE (reference sequence). V lost 4 bases and J lost 0, with 8 bases in between. CDR3 coding DNA: TGTGCCAGCAGCACAGATTCCTCTGGAAACACCATATATTTT. Translated, it gives CASSTDSSGNTIYF.

This chain uses TRBV12-2 with TRBJ2-5; TRBD2, the D gene given by the table, was not confirmed from the DNA. TRBV12-2 is a pseudogene locus. This CDR3 has 15 residues. DNA for the CDR3: TGTGCAAGTCGAAGGGCTGGGGAGCCACGCGAGACCCAGTACTTC. Translated, it gives CASRRAGEPRETQYF.

The J gene is TRBJ2-3, the V gene TRBV9, with D uncertain. This CDR3 contains 15 residues. Looked up from germline, CDR1 is SGDLS and CDR2 is YYNGEE. The V end lost 0 bases, the J end lost 2 bases, and 10 bases lay between the germline ends. The CDR3 DNA follows: TGTGCCAGCAGCGTAGAGGGCAGCTCCACAGATACGCAGTATTTT. Translation gives CASSVEGSSTDTQYF. Using reference TRBV9 and TRBJ2-3 for the parts outside the CDR3, the full variable domain is DSGVTQTPKHLITATGQRVTLRCSPRSGDLSVYWYQQSLDQGLQFLIQYYNGEERAKGNILERFSAQQFPDLHSELNLSSLELGDSALYFCASSVEGSSTDTQYFGPGTRLTVL.

The chain recombines TRBV5-4 with TRBJ1-4; weak D call: TRBD1 (5 bases). The CDR3 runs 14 residues. Germline CDR1 and CDR2: SGHNT and YYREEE (reference sequence). Deletions cut 4 bases from V and 4 bases from J, with 11 bases between. The CDR3 DNA follows: TGTGCCAGCAGCCTCCACGGGGGTAATGAAAAACTGTTTTTT. Translated, it gives CASSLHGGNEKLFF.